A single sample is the source of the 21 T cell receptor beta chains below, sequenced in a study of cytomegalovirus exposure and HLA in healthy donors. 60 Vbeta and 13 Jbeta primers were used in PCR. Profiling relied on immunoSEQ multiplex PCR, and the TCRdb table lists in-frame clones only, not all of them. The sample has under 150,000 clones, 65% to 90% seen once; the top ten hold 10% to 12%. What was sequenced was PBMCs. These receptors were taken from a male donor in good health and CMV-seropositive.

On this clone itself: Because it lacks the conserved phenylalanine or tryptophan at the end, this CDR3 is likely a read error. The V and J genes are TRBV19 and TRBJ1-2, with a tentative D call TRBD1 (5 bases). Germline loops: CDR1 LNHDA, CDR2 SQIVND (reference sequence). V lost 3 bases, J lost 4 bases, and 12 bases lay in between. This CDR3 has 14 residues. CDR3 in amino acids: CASSILAGGYGYTL. The CDR3 nucleotides read TGTGCCAGTAGTATTTTGGCGGGGGGCTATGGCTACACCCTC.

The chain recombines TRBV28 with TRBJ2-3, with a weak D call TRBD2 (6 bases). Germline V CDR1 and CDR2: MDHEN, SYDVKM. CDR3 length: 14 amino acids. The V and J ends lost 3 bases and 1 base respectively, with 8 bases between them. The CDR3 loop reads CASSFPGGTDTQYF. For the CDR3, the DNA is TGTGCCAGCAGTTTTCCGGGGGGCACAGATACGCAGTATTTT.

The sample holds one count of this clone. The rearrangement links TRBV7-6 to TRBJ2-2; the match to TRBD2 covers 8 bases. Germline V gene data show CDR1 as SGHVS and CDR2 as FNYEAQ. V lost 6 bases to trimming and J lost 7 bases; unmatched junction nucleotides: 10. The length of the CDR3 is 15 residues. The CDR3 DNA is TGTGCCAGCAGACTGAGCGGGAGCCTTAGCGGGGAGCTGTTTTTT. Protein sequence: CASRLSGSLSGELFF.

This chain links TRBV7-9 with TRBJ2-6, with D possibly TRBD1 on 5 matching bases. V dropped 4 bases and J dropped 1 base, with 11 bases sitting between them. Germline V gives CDR1 SEHNR, CDR2 FQNEAQ (reference sequence). CDR3 size: 16 residues. The CDR3 sequence is CASSSTVLSGANVLTF. CDR3 bases: TGTGCCAGCAGCTCGACAGTTTTGTCTGGGGCCAACGTCCTGACTTTC.

The V gene is TRBV27, the J gene TRBJ2-5, with D tentatively TRBD2 (6 bases). The germline V gene has CDR1 MNHEY and CDR2 SMNVEV (reference sequence). The V and J ends lost 2 bases and 4 bases respectively, with 14 bases between them. This CDR3 has 15 residues. CDR3 nucleotides: TGTGCCAGCAGTTTAATTTCTAGCGTCAGAGAGACCCAGTACTTC. Translation: CASSLISSVRETQYF.

This clone appeared a few times. The rearrangement links TRBV18 to TRBJ2-2; 8 positions agree with TRBD2. V gave up 3 bases and J gave up 7 bases; unmatched junction bases: 7. The CDR3 is 15 amino acids. The V gene's germline CDR1 is KGHSH and CDR2 LQKENI. CDR3 sequence: CASSPQLAENGELFF. The CDR3 region has the DNA TGTGCCAGCTCACCGCAACTAGCGGAAAACGGGGAGCTGTTTTTT.

CDR3 sequence: CASSRDRVGNTIYF. In DNA, the CDR3 is TGTGCCAGTAGCCGGGACAGGGTTGGAAACACCATATATTTT. V usage is TRBV19 and J usage is TRBJ1-3; 9 bases line up with TRBD1. Germline V gene sequence: CDR1 LNHDA, CDR2 SQIVND (reference sequence). The CDR3 spans 14 residues. V shed 6 bases, J shed 3 bases, and the junction held 3 bases outside the gene matches.

Only a few counts were recorded for this clone. The V and J genes are TRBV19 and TRBJ1-1; D gene unclear. Trimming removed 5 bases from V and 3 bases from J, with 19 bases in between. The germline CDR1 and CDR2 sequences are LNHDA and SQIVND (reference sequence). This CDR3 spans 16 amino acids. CDR3 bases: TGTGCCAGTAGTGTACCCGGGTCCCCTACTTACACTGAAGCTTTCTTT. Its protein is CASSVPGSPTYTEAFF.

The chain recombines TRBV11-2 with TRBJ2-3; TRBD2 aligns across 7 bases. CDR1 is SGHAT and CDR2 is FQNNGV in the germline V gene. Unmatched junction bases numbered 13, after V lost 4 bases and J lost 3 bases. This CDR3 is 17 amino acids long. DNA of the CDR3: TGTGCCAGCAGCTACACTTGGGGGAGGGCCCGGACAGATACGCAGTATTTT. Translation: CASSYTWGRARTDTQYF. The variable domain in full, completed from reference TRBV11-2 and TRBJ2-3, reads EAGVAQSPRYKIIEKRQSVAFWCNPISGHATLYWYQQILGQGPKLLIQFQNNGVVDDSQLPKDRFSAERLKGVDSTLKIQPAKLEDSAVYLCASSYTWGRARTDTQYFGPGTRLTVL.

This chain connects TRBV10-3 to TRBJ1-4; weak D call: TRBD1 (5 bases). Trimming removed 4 bases from V and 7 bases from J, with 13 bases in between. Germline-derived CDR1 and CDR2 are ENHRY and SYGVKD. The CDR3 is 14 residues long. Written as DNA, the CDR3 is TGTGCCATCAGTGGGAGCAGGGATGGTGAAAAACTGTTTTTT. Amino acid sequence: CAISGSRDGEKLFF.

The chain uses TRBV19 and TRBJ1-5, with 7 bases aligning to TRBD1. Germline CDR1 reads LNHDA; CDR2 reads SQIVND (reference sequence). Trimming at V came to 5 bases and at J to 6 bases, leaving 7 bases not matched to a gene. CDR3 size: 14 residues. CDR3 bases: TGTGCCAGTAGTGTCAGGGGGGCAGGTCAGCCCCAGCATTTT. It translates to CASSVRGAGQPQHF.

The chain couples TRBV4-1 to TRBJ2-7; tentatively, D is TRBD1 (7 bases). Germline V gives CDR1 MGHRA, CDR2 YSYEKL. V gave up 3 bases and J gave up 6 bases, with 18 bases separating them. The CDR3 is 15 amino acids. The CDR3: CASSHGGGASGEQYF. The CDR3 DNA follows: TGCGCCAGCAGCCATGGAGGGGGCGCTTCTGGCGAGCAGTACTTC.

The gene calls are TRBV27 and TRBJ2-3; no clear D. Trimming shortened V by 2 bases and J by 3 bases, and 9 bases separated the two germline ends. The CDR3 is 14 residues long. CDR1 and CDR2 from the germline V gene are MNHEY and SMNVEV (reference sequence). The CDR3 sequence is CASSLEWLTDTQYF. The DNA of the CDR3 is TGTGCCAGCAGTTTAGAGTGGTTGACAGATACGCAGTATTTT.

This chain links TRBV28 with TRBJ1-4, with unresolved D. Germline V CDR1 and CDR2: MDHEN, SYDVKM. V lost 6 bases and J lost 7, with 15 bases in between. The length of the CDR3 is 14 residues. CDR3: CASRVVSGGEKLFF. CDR3 nucleotides: TGTGCCAGCAGGGTAGTTTCGGGTGGTGAAAAACTGTTTTTT.

This chain links TRBV7-3 with TRBJ2-1, with D possibly being TRBD2 (7 bases). Germline lookup yields CDR1 SGHTA and CDR2 FQGTGA. V was cut by 5 bases and J by 8 bases, with 19 bases left in between. CDR3 size: 15 residues. The CDR3 sequence: CASSLARGARYEQFF. CDR3 bases: TGTGCCAGCAGCCTCGCCCGGGGGGCTAGGTATGAGCAGTTCTTC.

Concerning this clone: One end of the junction does not line up with germline, which may come from a read error. The chain joins TRBV7-9 to TRBJ2-7, with D unclear. CDR1 is SEHNR and CDR2 is FQNEAQ in the germline V gene (reference sequence). This CDR3 comprises 15 residues. The CDR3 loop is CSSSLVLGYSYEQYF. The CDR3 DNA is TGTTCCAGCAGCCTCGTGTTGGGCTACTCCTACGAGCAGTACTTC.

V usage is TRBV28 and J usage is TRBJ2-7; 12 bases are a match to TRBD2. CDR3 size: 18 residues. Losses at the gene ends were 6 bases for V and 6 bases for J; bases not matched to a gene: 18. CDR1 is MDHEN and CDR2 is SYDVKM in the germline V gene. The CDR3 DNA reads TGTGCCAGCAGCCGCCCCGGGCTAGCGGGAGGGCCTTTCGGCGAGCAGTACTTC. The encoded protein is CASSRPGLAGGPFGEQYF.

V usage is TRBV7-2 and J usage is TRBJ1-5, with TRBD1 identical over 7 bases. CDR1 is SGHTA and CDR2 is FQGNSA in the germline V gene. This CDR3 contains 17 residues. Losses at the gene ends were 1 base for V and 0 bases for J; bases not matched to a gene: 6. The CDR3: CASSLVGGGYSNQPQHF. The CDR3 nucleotides are TGTGCCAGCAGCTTAGTAGGGGGCGGTTATAGCAATCAGCCCCAGCATTTT.

Turning to this clone: A junction end diverges from the germline sequence, so it may reflect a read error. The rearrangement links TRBV27 to TRBJ2-4, with D unresolved. The CDR3 loop spans 13 amino acids. Germline CDR1 is MNHEY and CDR2 is SMNVEV (reference sequence). CDR3 bases: TGTGCCAGCAGTTTGGGTGGCAAAAACAGTCAGTACTTC. It specifies CASSLGGKNSQYF.

The chain combines TRBV7-9 with TRBJ2-5; a possible D gene is TRBD1 (6 bases). Between the trimmed V and J ends, which lost 5 bases and 2 bases, there was a span of 12 bases. CDR1 SEHNR and CDR2 FQNEAQ come from the germline V gene (reference sequence). The CDR3 is made up of 14 amino acids. CDR3 DNA: TGTGCCAGCAGCCTGACAGGCTTACAAGAGACCCAGTACTTC. Amino acids: CASSLTGLQETQYF.

V is TRBV19 and J is TRBJ1-3; unclear D gene. Trimming left V 5 bases short and J 0 bases short, with 20 bases between. The CDR3 is made up of 18 amino acids. CDR1 and CDR2 (germline): LNHDA, SQIVND (reference sequence). The CDR3: CASSGGEASFFSGNTIYF. CDR3 coding DNA: TGTGCCAGTAGTGGCGGAGAGGCATCCTTCTTCTCTGGAAACACCATATATTTT.